This TCR beta chain was identified during a study of control samples from healthy donors and cancer patients. Clones were read by immunoSEQ multiplex PCR, and TCRdb kept only the in-frame ones, dropping some. The sample records approximately 94,000 clones, 70% to 90% being singletons. The clonotype comes from a woman in her forties or fifties in good health. Specimen: blood.

The CDR3 protein is CATSRDQRLAGATGTQYF. The CDR3 bases are TGTGCCACCAGCAGAGATCAAAGGCTAGCGGGGGCCACTGGGACCCAGTACTTC. The chain carries TRBV15 and TRBJ2-5; TRBD2 matches 10 bases. CDR1 is LNHNV, CDR2 YYDKDF, per germline (reference sequence). The CDR3 runs 18 residues. The V segment lost 0 bases and the J segment 7 bases; nucleotides outside the gene matches: 14.